One and the same sample provided the 10 T cell receptor beta chains below, sequenced in a study of beta chain features in type 1 diabetes. Study findings and constraints: Moderate but significant shortening of TCRB CDR3s was recorded in all four CD4+ subsets from Type 1 diabetes patients.

Their antigens remain unidentified. Reverse transcribing all isolated RNA meant expressed TCRB transcripts were sequenced. TCRdb keeps only in-frame clones here, not all; method: immunoSEQ multiplex PCR. There are 310,000 or so clones in the sample; approximately 9.7% occur only once, and roughly 1% lies in the top ten. The specimen was central memory CD4+ T cells from blood. These receptors all stem from a young man with type 1 diabetes.

The V call is TRBV30, the J call TRBJ1-4; TRBD1 agrees at 8 bases. V lost 4 bases to trimming and J lost 8 bases; unmatched junction nucleotides: 12. The CDR3 has 15 amino acids. Germline V CDR1 and CDR2: GTSNPN, SVGIG (reference sequence). CDR3 loop: CAWKPTGGTQEKLFF. DNA of the CDR3: TGTGCCTGGAAACCCACAGGGGGTACGCAAGAAAAACTGTTTTTT.

This clone has a count of ten or more. The V call is TRBV7-8, the J call TRBJ2-1, with 10 positions matching TRBD2. Germline values: CDR1 SGHVS, CDR2 FQNEAQ. There are 17 residues in the CDR3. V was pared by 5 bases and J by 6 bases, with 13 bases of the junction left unmatched. In nucleotides, the CDR3 is TGTGCCAGCAGCCGCTACCCAACTAGCGGGGTCGCCAATGAGCAGTTCTTC. It codes for CASSRYPTSGVANEQFF.

In this sample, this clone turned up a few times. CDR3 protein: CASDRVGNTEAFF. CDR3 DNA sequence: TGTGCCTCAGACAGGGTAGGGAACACTGAAGCTTTCTTT. This rearrangement joins TRBV30 to TRBJ1-1; TRBD1 aligns across 7 bases. The CDR3 extends over 13 amino acids. Germline V lookup: CDR1 GTSNPN, CDR2 SVGIG (reference sequence). With V trimmed by 7 bases and J by 1 base, 6 bases remained unmatched.

This rearrangement joins TRBV5-6 to TRBJ2-7, with TRBD2 identical over 10 bases. The CDR3 is made up of 15 amino acids. Germline CDR1 is SGHDT and CDR2 is YYEEEE. V lost 4 bases, J lost 3 bases, and 7 bases stayed unmatched. The CDR3 nucleotides read TGTGCCAGCAGCCGTGGGGCTAGCGGGGGCTACGAGCAGTACTTC. As protein: CASSRGASGGYEQYF.

This rearrangement joins TRBV18 to TRBJ2-1, with D possibly TRBD1 on 5 matching bases. This CDR3 region has 15 residues. Trimming removed 0 bases at V and 5 bases at J, with 11 bases between. The germline V gene encodes CDR1 KGHSH and CDR2 LQKENI. Here the CDR3 reads CASSPPAQANNEQFF. For the CDR3, the DNA is TGTGCCAGCTCACCACCTGCACAGGCAAACAATGAGCAGTTCTTC.

The chain recombines TRBV10-1 with TRBJ1-6; D is possibly TRBD1 (5 bases). The V gene's germline CDR1 is WNHNN and CDR2 SYGVQD (reference sequence). The length of the CDR3 is 13 residues. Trimming removed 6 bases at V and 10 bases at J, with 13 bases between. CDR3 in DNA: TGCGCCAGCAGGGAAAGAAGGGGATCACCCCTCCACTTT. It translates to CASRERRGSPLHF.

This clone was counted ten times or more. CDR3 sequence: CASSLAGIREKLFF. The CDR3 DNA reads as TGTGCCAGCAGCTTAGCTGGGATTCGCGAAAAACTGTTTTTT. The chain joins TRBV7-8 to TRBJ1-4; D gene uncertain. This CDR3 has 14 residues. CDR1 and CDR2 (germline): SGHVS, FQNEAQ. Between the trimmed V and J ends, which lost 0 bases and 8 bases, there was a span of 10 bases.

This clone was counted a few times. This chain connects TRBV2 to TRBJ2-4, with 11 bases aligning to TRBD2. Germline V gene data show CDR1 as SNHLY and CDR2 as FYNNEI. The CDR3 runs 17 residues. V gave up 2 bases and J gave up 4 bases; unmatched junction bases: 7. The CDR3 here is CASSESITSGGKNIQYF. CDR3 nucleotide sequence: TGTGCCAGCAGTGAATCGATAACTAGCGGGGGTAAAAACATTCAGTACTTC.

V gene TRBV28 combines with J gene TRBJ2-7; TRBD1 matches at 9 bases. This CDR3 has 15 residues. CDR1 and CDR2 (germline): MDHEN, SYDVKM. With 6 bases clipped from V and 5 bases from J, the junction kept 11 bases outside the gene matches. CDR3 nucleotides: TGTGCCAGCAGGAACTCCGGGACAGGGTACGACGAGCAGTACTTC. It specifies CASRNSGTGYDEQYF. The full variable domain, in which reference TRBV28 and TRBJ2-7 provide the parts outside the CDR3, is DVKVTQSSRYLVKRTGEKVFLECVQDMDHENMFWYRQDPGLGLRLIYFSYDVKMKEKGDIPEGYSVSREKKERFSLILESASTNQTSMYLCASRNSGTGYDEQYFGPGTRLTVT.

This clone turned up a few times. V and J are TRBV19 and TRBJ1-1; no clear D. The CDR3 spans 13 residues. V lost 6 bases and J 1 base, leaving 9 bases between the germline ends. CDR1 is LNHDA, CDR2 SQIVND, per germline (reference sequence). This chain's CDR3 is CASSEQKNTEAFF. CDR3 coding DNA: TGTGCCAGTAGCGAACAGAAGAACACTGAAGCTTTCTTT. The full variable domain, in which reference TRBV19 and TRBJ1-1 provide the parts outside the CDR3, is DGGITQSPKYLFRKEGQNVTLSCEQNLNHDAMYWYRQDPGQGLRLIYYSQIVNDFQKGDIAEGYSVSREKKESFPLTVTSAQKNPTAFYLCASSEQKNTEAFFGQGTRLTVV.